One sample yielded the 19 T cell receptor beta chains listed below, sequenced in a study of shared clonotypes between healthy human individuals. The data were produced by immunoSEQ multiplex PCR, yet TCRdb's version contains in-frame clones alone and is incomplete. Here the sample spans about 980,000 clones, about three quarters being singletons. Sequenced sample: memory CD4+ T cells sorted from blood. Indicated subset: CD45RA-negative fraction. The source is a man aged 18 to 30 in good health.

The V call is TRBV6-6, the J call TRBJ1-2; 10 bases map to TRBD1. The germline V gene encodes CDR1 MNHNY and CDR2 SVGAGI (reference sequence). V dropped 4 bases and J dropped 7; count of bases not matched to a gene: 9. The CDR3 runs to 15 residues. DNA of the CDR3: TGTGCCAGCAGTTCGCGGACAGGGGGTAAGGGTGGCTACACCTTC. Amino acids: CASSSRTGGKGGYTF.

This chain joins TRBV2 and TRBJ2-7; D is perhaps TRBD1 (6 bases). Trimming removed 6 bases at V and 12 bases at J, with 21 bases between. CDR1 and CDR2 (germline): SNHLY, FYNNEI. CDR3 length: 13 amino acids. The CDR3 protein is CASSPLKQGHLYF. The CDR3 DNA follows: TGTGCCAGCAGCCCCCTCAAACAGGGTCATTTGTACTTC.

The gene calls are TRBV4-2 and TRBJ2-7; 16 nucleotides agree with TRBD2. CDR3 length equals 18 residues. Germline V gene sequence: CDR1 LGHNA, CDR2 YNFKEQ. V lost 1 base to trimming and J lost 5 bases; unmatched junction nucleotides: 8. CDR3 residues: CASSQGTGTSGGANEQYF. The DNA of the CDR3 is TGTGCCAGCAGCCAAGGTACTGGGACTAGCGGGGGGGCTAACGAGCAGTACTTC.

The chain uses TRBV6-6 and TRBJ1-1; TRBD1 matches 7 bases. The CDR3 loop spans 14 amino acids. The germline gives CDR1 MNHNY, CDR2 SVGAGI (reference sequence). V shed 6 bases and J 6 bases; nucleotides not matched to a gene: 10. This CDR3 is CASRNRGLGPEAFF. Written as DNA, the CDR3 is TGTGCCAGCAGAAACAGGGGTTTGGGCCCTGAAGCTTTCTTT.

This chain joins TRBV2 and TRBJ2-1, with TRBD2 matching over 13 bases. The V and J ends lost 7 bases and 7 bases, in that order; junction bases with no gene match: 7. Germline V lookup: CDR1 SNHLY, CDR2 FYNNEI. The CDR3 covers 15 residues. In nucleotides, the CDR3 is TGTGCCAGCAAGGCACTAGCGGGGGGGCCTAATGAGCAGTTCTTC. Residues: CASKALAGGPNEQFF.

The chain combines TRBV4-1 with TRBJ2-4; 9 positions match TRBD1. The junction had 9 bases not matched to a gene; V was cut back by 3 bases and J by 6 bases. CDR3 size: 16 residues. From germline, CDR1 is MGHRA and CDR2 YSYEKL. This chain's CDR3 is CASSQASVGQGNIQYF. The CDR3, as DNA: TGCGCCAGCAGCCAGGCTTCCGTGGGACAGGGAAACATTCAGTACTTC.

The J gene is TRBJ2-1, the V gene TRBV2, with D possibly TRBD1 on 6 matching bases. This CDR3 has 16 residues. Between the trimmed V and J ends, which lost 9 bases and 2 bases, there was a span of 20 bases. Germline V lookup: CDR1 SNHLY, CDR2 FYNNEI. The CDR3 loop is CASLIQLGQTYNEQFF. The CDR3 nucleotides read TGTGCCAGTCTTATACAATTGGGACAAACCTACAATGAGCAGTTCTTC.

This chain joins TRBV7-2 and TRBJ1-5; D gene uncertain. Germline loops: CDR1 SGHTA, CDR2 FQGNSA. This CDR3 has 14 residues. Between the trimmed V and J ends, which lost 3 bases and 6 bases, there was a span of 12 bases. The CDR3 sequence is CASSFGPSGQPQHF. The CDR3 region has the DNA TGTGCCAGCAGCTTTGGGCCGAGTGGTCAGCCCCAGCATTTT.

This chain uses TRBV7-2 with TRBJ1-3; tentatively, D is TRBD1 (5 bases). Trimming took off 1 base at V and 0 bases at J, with 7 bases between the two ends. Per germline, CDR1 SGHTA and CDR2 FQGNSA. The length of the CDR3 is 15 residues. CDR3 protein: CASSLEGHSGNTIYF. The CDR3 DNA reads TGTGCCAGCAGCTTAGAAGGACACTCTGGAAACACCATATATTTT.

For the CDR3, the DNA is TGTGCCAGCAGCTTAGACTCGGTGGGGTCCAATGAGCAGTTCTTC. Residues: CASSLDSVGSNEQFF. The J gene is TRBJ2-1, the V gene TRBV7-9; D is unresolved. Germline V lookup: CDR1 SEHNR, CDR2 FQNEAQ (reference sequence). Trimming took 1 base from V and 6 from J, leaving 13 bases between them. This CDR3 comprises 15 residues.

This chain connects TRBV4-2 to TRBJ1-6; 9 bases map to TRBD1. The CDR3 sequence is 16 residues long. V lost 2 bases to trimming and J lost 6 bases; unmatched junction nucleotides: 5. Looked up from germline, CDR1 is LGHNA and CDR2 is YNFKEQ. The CDR3 nucleotides read TGTGCCAGCAGCCAAACCCCGGGACAGGGTAATTCACCCCTCCACTTT. It codes for CASSQTPGQGNSPLHF.

The chain couples TRBV29-1 to TRBJ2-4, with D unclear. From germline, CDR1 is SQVTM and CDR2 ANQGSEA. With 7 bases removed from V and 4 bases from J, the gap between germline ends came to 14 bases. The CDR3 sequence is 13 residues long. The CDR3 is CSALDAAKNIQYF. The CDR3 DNA follows: TGCAGCGCCCTAGACGCGGCTAAAAACATTCAGTACTTC.

This clone was picked up one time. V usage is TRBV11-2 and J usage is TRBJ1-2; D gene unclear. Germline V gene sequence: CDR1 SGHAT, CDR2 FQNNGV. Trimming took off 0 bases at V and 5 bases at J, with 7 bases between the two ends. This CDR3 contains 13 residues. The CDR3 DNA reads TGTGCCAGCAGCTTAGATCCGGCGTATGGCTACACCTTC. This sequence encodes CASSLDPAYGYTF.

V and J are TRBV5-4 and TRBJ2-6; tentative D call: TRBD1 (6 bases). The germline V gene encodes CDR1 SGHNT and CDR2 YYREEE (reference sequence). The CDR3 is 18 amino acids. V was trimmed by 4 bases and J by 0 bases, leaving 17 bases between them. CDR3 sequence: CASSLLSGVYSGANVLTF. The CDR3 bases are TGTGCCAGCAGCCTGCTCTCAGGGGTGTACTCTGGGGCCAACGTCCTGACTTTC. The full variable domain, with the rest looked up from reference TRBV5-4 and TRBJ2-6, is ETGVTQSPTHLIKTRGQQVTLRCSSQSGHNTVSWYQQALGQGPQFIFQYYREEENGRGNFPPRFSGLQFPNYSSELNVNALELDDSALYLCASSLLSGVYSGANVLTFGAGSRLTVL.

CDR3 sequence reads: CASSSAGPSSPLHF. DNA of the CDR3: TGCGCCAGCAGCTCCGCAGGCCCGAGTTCACCCCTCCACTTT. The chain couples TRBV5-1 to TRBJ1-6; D not certain. The CDR3 loop spans 14 amino acids. Trimming removed 3 bases from V and 9 bases from J, with 13 bases in between. Germline loops: CDR1 SGHRS, CDR2 YFSETQ.

The gene calls are TRBV6-5 and TRBJ1-6; tentative D call: TRBD1 (5 bases). CDR1 MNHEY and CDR2 SVGAGI come from the germline V gene. Deletions cut 6 bases from V and 10 bases from J, with 19 bases between. The CDR3 has 15 residues. CDR3 residues: CASRERGFKGSPLHF. Here the CDR3 DNA reads TGTGCCAGCAGGGAGCGGGGGTTTAAAGGATCACCCCTCCACTTT.

The gene calls are TRBV4-1 and TRBJ2-3; 11 bases fit TRBD2. This CDR3 spans 16 amino acids. Germline assignment: CDR1 MGHRA and CDR2 YSYEKL. V gave up 5 bases and J gave up 7 bases; unmatched junction bases: 11. The CDR3, as DNA: TGCGCCAGCAGCGAAATGATAGCGGGAGGGATGAATACGCAGTATTTT. Amino acids: CASSEMIAGGMNTQYF.

This clone was counted at least ten times. The rearrangement links TRBV6-6 to TRBJ1-2, with D hard to call. V lost 7 bases, J lost 4 bases, and 16 bases lay in between. The germline gives CDR1 MNHNY, CDR2 SVGAGI (reference sequence). The CDR3 is made up of 14 amino acids. CDR3 DNA: TGTGCCAGCACCCTCGGTGCGCCATCCTATGGCTACACCTTC. Translation gives CASTLGAPSYGYTF.

To note about this clone: Germline and junction disagree at one end, which may indicate a read error. The rearrangement links TRBV7-7 to TRBJ2-1; TRBD2 might be the D (5 bases). Per germline, CDR1 SSHAT and CDR2 FNYEAQ (reference sequence). This CDR3 has 15 residues. This chain's CDR3 is CASSFGIGNYNEQFF. Here the CDR3 DNA reads TGTGCTAGCAGCTTCGGGATCGGAAACTACAATGAGCAGTTCTTC. Looking up the rest from reference TRBV7-7 and TRBJ2-1 gives the full variable domain: GAGVSQSPRYKVTKRGQDVTLRCDPISSHATLYWYQQALGQGPEFLTYFNYEAQPDKSGLPSDRFSAERPEGSISTLTIQRTEQRDSAMYRCASSFGIGNYNEQFFGPGTRLTVL.